Below, 29 T cell receptor beta chains from the same sample are listed, as sequenced in a study of blood T cell repertoires in COVID-19. Measured with immunoSEQ multiplex PCR; TCRdb has only the in-frame clones, and not every one. The sample holds just over 80,000 clones; approximately 90% are singletons and the top ten take around 1%. Sequencing was done on a sample of PBMCs or T cells enriched from blood (not recorded which). These receptors originate from a woman aged 45-60 years with acute COVID-19.

The V call is TRBV29-1, the J call TRBJ1-4, with TRBD1 matching 9 bases. The CDR3 contains 14 residues. Germline V gives CDR1 SQVTM, CDR2 ANQGSEA. Trimming took 2 bases from V and 8 from J; bases not matched to a gene: 6. The CDR3 DNA is TGCAGCGTTGAACCGGGACAGGGAGGCGAAAAACTGTTTTTT. It specifies CSVEPGQGGEKLFF.

The chain recombines TRBV9 with TRBJ2-2; tentative D call: TRBD2 (6 bases). Between the trimmed V and J ends, which lost 0 bases and 6 bases, there was a span of 12 bases. The CDR3 spans 15 residues. Germline V gene lookup returns CDR1 SGDLS and CDR2 YYNGEE. The CDR3 loop reads CASSVASRRAGELFF. CDR3 DNA: TGTGCCAGCAGCGTAGCCTCCAGGAGGGCCGGGGAGCTGTTTTTT.

V is TRBV5-1 and J is TRBJ2-3, with 10 bases identical to TRBD2. The CDR3 contains 14 residues. CDR1 and CDR2 from the germline V gene are SGHRS and YFSETQ. V shed 4 bases, J shed 5 bases, and the junction held 4 bases outside the gene matches. This chain's CDR3 is CASSLSGRVDTQYF. The CDR3 nucleotides are TGCGCCAGCAGCCTGAGCGGGAGGGTAGATACGCAGTATTTT.

The rearrangement links TRBV24-1 to TRBJ2-1, with 7 bases fitting TRBD1. The V gene end was trimmed by 6 bases and the J gene end by 2 bases; junction bases not matched to a gene: 9. Per the germline V gene, CDR1 is KGHDR and CDR2 is SFDVKD. This CDR3 is 16 amino acids long. DNA of the CDR3: TGTGCCACCAGTTCAACCCGGGACAGAGCCTACAATGAGCAGTTCTTC. It is translated as CATSSTRDRAYNEQFF.

The gene calls are TRBV25-1 and TRBJ2-7; 7 bases align to TRBD1. The CDR3 has 14 residues. Per the germline V gene, CDR1 is MGHDK and CDR2 is SYGVNS. The trim removed 2 bases at V and 3 bases at J, leaving 4 bases unmatched. CDR3 nucleotides: TGTGCCAGCAGTGAACCGACAGGGAACTACGAGCAGTACTTC. As protein: CASSEPTGNYEQYF.

This chain connects TRBV11-3 to TRBJ2-1, with 7 bases that match TRBD2. The CDR3 consists of 16 residues. The germline CDR1 and CDR2 sequences are SGHNT and YENEEA. V lost 2 bases, J lost 0 bases, and 4 bases stayed unmatched. CDR3 coding DNA: TGTGCCAGCAGCTTAACTAGCGCGAGCTCCTACAATGAGCAGTTCTTC. Translation gives CASSLTSASSYNEQFF.

This clone was counted once. The rearrangement links TRBV11-2 to TRBJ1-6; TRBD1 aligns across 8 bases. CDR1 is SGHAT, CDR2 FQNNGV, per germline. Trimming removed 1 base from V and 9 bases from J; junction bases left unmatched: 2. CDR3 size: 14 residues. This chain's CDR3 is CASSLGQGASPLHF. The CDR3 region has the DNA TGTGCCAGCAGCTTAGGGCAGGGGGCTTCACCCCTCCACTTT.

The CDR3 bases are TGCGCCAGCAGCTTGGAGGCAGGGGCCCTCTACGAGCAGTACTTC. Amino acids: CASSLEAGALYEQYF. The chain links TRBV5-1 to TRBJ2-7, with D maybe TRBD1 (6 bases). Deletions cut 0 bases from V and 3 bases from J, with 13 bases between. The CDR3 length is 15 residues. Germline V gene lookup returns CDR1 SGHRS and CDR2 YFSETQ.

The chain carries TRBV6-2 or TRBV6-3 and TRBJ2-3; TRBD1 aligns across 7 bases. Losses at the gene ends were 2 bases for V and 0 bases for J; bases not matched to a gene: 5. In germline, CDR1 is MNHEY, CDR2 SVGEGT. The CDR3 runs 16 residues. Written as DNA, the CDR3 is TGTGCCAGCAGTTACGGACAGGCCTCTAGCACAGATACGCAGTATTTT. Its protein is CASSYGQASSTDTQYF.

The chain couples TRBV6-5 to TRBJ1-2; 10 nucleotides line up with TRBD1. Germline V gene sequence: CDR1 MNHEY, CDR2 SVGAGI. This CDR3 has 14 amino acids. Losses at the gene ends were 5 bases for V and 8 bases for J; bases not matched to a gene: 8. The CDR3 reads CASSPRTGGRGYTF. CDR3 nucleotides: TGTGCCAGCAGTCCCCGGACAGGGGGTCGCGGCTACACCTTC.

The chain employs TRBV5-6 and TRBJ2-7, with no clear D. Germline loops: CDR1 SGHDT, CDR2 YYEEEE. V shed 3 bases and J shed 2 bases, with 3 bases lying between them. The CDR3 is made up of 11 amino acids. Written as DNA, the CDR3 is TGTGCCAGCAGCTCGGCCTACGAGCAGTACTTC. This codes for CASSSAYEQYF.

The V call is TRBV7-9, the J call TRBJ1-1; TRBD1 might be the D (5 bases). Trimming left V 5 bases short and J 4 bases short, with 14 bases between. The CDR3 consists of 14 residues. Looked up from germline, CDR1 is SEHNR and CDR2 is FQNEAQ (reference sequence). For the CDR3, the DNA is TGTGCCAGCAGCCCGACAGAGGTGGGCACTGAAGCTTTCTTT. Translation: CASSPTEVGTEAFF.

The chain carries TRBV2 and TRBJ2-1; TRBD2 aligns across 7 bases. The CDR3 length is 15 residues. After removal of 0 bases from V and 9 bases from J, the junction contained 8 bases not matched to a gene. CDR1 is SNHLY, CDR2 FYNNEI, per germline. In nucleotides, the CDR3 is TGTGCCAGCAGTGAAGCGGGGAGGGGAGCCGCTGAGCAGTTCTTC. This codes for CASSEAGRGAAEQFF.

The chain links TRBV15 to TRBJ1-1; D is possibly TRBD1 (5 bases). Between the trimmed V and J ends, which lost 1 base and 0 bases, there was a span of 9 bases. The CDR3 runs to 15 residues. Germline loops: CDR1 LNHNV, CDR2 YYDKDF (reference sequence). As DNA, the CDR3 is TGTGCCACCAGCAGAGGGGGGGTCATGAACACTGAAGCTTTCTTT. Encoded protein: CATSRGGVMNTEAFF.

In its sample, this clone was seen a few times. The chain joins TRBV7-9 to TRBJ1-3; maybe TRBD1 (5 bases). Germline V gene lookup returns CDR1 SEHNR and CDR2 FQNEAQ (reference sequence). Deletions cut 5 bases from V and 0 bases from J, with 8 bases between. The CDR3 consists of 14 residues. CDR3: CASSPDISGNTIYF. The CDR3 DNA is TGTGCCAGCAGCCCGGACATCTCTGGAAACACCATATATTTT.

The chain is built from TRBV5-5 and TRBJ2-6; D is possibly TRBD2 (5 bases). V dropped 0 bases and J dropped 4 bases, with 11 bases sitting between them. There are 16 residues in the CDR3. The germline gives CDR1 SGHKS, CDR2 YYEKEE (reference sequence). This CDR3 reads CASSLEWRSGANVLTF. The CDR3, as DNA: TGTGCCAGCAGCTTGGAGTGGAGGTCCGGGGCCAACGTCCTGACTTTC.

The rearrangement joins TRBV9 to TRBJ1-5; 8 bases line up with TRBD1. Germline V gene lookup returns CDR1 SGDLS and CDR2 YYNGEE. This CDR3 contains 16 residues. Trimming cost V 0 bases and J 4 bases; bases outside gene matches: 6. The CDR3 region has the DNA TGTGCCAGCAGCGTAGGACCAGGGGGCTTAAATCAGCCCCAGCATTTT. It codes for CASSVGPGGLNQPQHF.

This clone was seen only once. This chain links TRBV2 with TRBJ2-5; TRBD2 matches at 9 bases. The V segment lost 7 bases and the J segment 2 bases; nucleotides outside the gene matches: 11. The CDR3 totals 16 residues. CDR1 SNHLY and CDR2 FYNNEI come from the germline V gene. As DNA, the CDR3 is TGTGCCAGCATCTCTGGGGTAGCGGGAGAACAAGAGACCCAGTACTTC. This encodes CASISGVAGEQETQYF.

This clone was detected once. The rearrangement uses TRBV6-4 and TRBJ1-1; D may be TRBD1 (5 bases). Germline assignment: CDR1 MRHNA and CDR2 SNTAGT. Trimming shortened V by 4 bases and J by 4 bases, and 10 bases separated the two germline ends. The CDR3 contains 13 residues. CDR3 sequence: CASSAEQATEAFF. The CDR3 nucleotides are TGTGCCAGCAGTGCCGAACAGGCCACTGAAGCTTTCTTT.

J is TRBJ2-1 and V is TRBV19, with D unclear. CDR3 length: 15 amino acids. Germline lookup yields CDR1 LNHDA and CDR2 SQIVND (reference sequence). Trimming stripped 2 bases from V and 12 bases from J, with 20 bases between. CDR3 region: CASSIRTTQSSPQFF. As DNA, the CDR3 is TGTGCCAGTAGTATAAGAACTACCCAATCAAGTCCGCAGTTCTTC. The full variable domain, rest sourced from reference TRBV19 and TRBJ2-1, is DGGITQSPKYLFRKEGQNVTLSCEQNLNHDAMYWYRQDPGQGLRLIYYSQIVNDFQKGDIAEGYSVSREKKESFPLTVTSAQKNPTAFYLCASSIRTTQSSPQFFGPGTRLTVL.

The rearrangement joins TRBV6-2 or TRBV6-3 to TRBJ1-1; D perhaps matches TRBD1 (6 bases). Germline V CDR1 and CDR2: MNHEY, SVGEGT. The CDR3 length is 17 residues. V was cut by 2 bases and J by 0 bases, with 16 bases left in between. CDR3 nucleotides: TGTGCCAGCAGTTACGACACAGGGTCAAACATGAACACTGAAGCTTTCTTT. Its translation is CASSYDTGSNMNTEAFF.

CDR3 protein: CASSYSKSSISYEQYF. CDR3 nucleotides: TGTGCCAGCAGTTACTCGAAGAGCTCTATCTCCTACGAGCAGTACTTC. The V call is TRBV6-5, the J call TRBJ2-7; D not certain. Trimming removed 0 bases at V and 0 bases at J, with 12 bases between. Germline V gene data show CDR1 as MNHEY and CDR2 as SVGAGI. CDR3 length: 16 amino acids.

In regard to this clone: This sequence may be a read error, since a much larger clone differs from it by one base. The sample carries other DNA sequences with the same CDR3. This chain connects TRBV2 to TRBJ1-2, with 7 bases matching TRBD1. The CDR3 has 13 residues. In germline, CDR1 is SNHLY, CDR2 FYNNEI. CDR3 residues: CASSVGTAYGYTF. The CDR3 DNA reads TGTGCCAGTAGTGTAGGGACAGCTTATGGCTACACCTTC.

The chain uses TRBV2 and TRBJ2-5, with a weak D call TRBD1 (7 bases). In germline, CDR1 is SNHLY, CDR2 FYNNEI. Trimming left V 4 bases short and J 5 bases short, with 8 bases between. This CDR3 has 12 amino acids. This CDR3 reads CASSAGGETQYF. CDR3 nucleotide sequence: TGTGCCAGCAGTGCAGGGGGGGAGACCCAGTACTTC.

This clone was counted a single time. The chain joins TRBV19 to TRBJ2-5, with 7 bases matching TRBD1. The germline V gene encodes CDR1 LNHDA and CDR2 SQIVND (reference sequence). Losses at the gene ends were 10 bases for V and 1 base for J; bases not matched to a gene: 9. The CDR3 runs 14 residues. The CDR3 region has the DNA TGTGCCACCGCCTCGACAGGGATCCAAGAGACCCAGTACTTC. The encoded protein is CATASTGIQETQYF.

The CDR3 loop reads CASSFERGAYEQYF. The CDR3 DNA follows: TGTGCCAGCAGCTTCGAGCGGGGGGCTTACGAGCAGTACTTC. The chain couples TRBV5-5 to TRBJ2-7, with 9 positions matching TRBD2. Germline V gene sequence: CDR1 SGHKS, CDR2 YYEKEE (reference sequence). The CDR3 covers 14 residues. V shed 2 bases and J 4 bases; nucleotides not matched to a gene: 4.

In this sample, this clone turned up once. The chain employs TRBV5-1 and TRBJ2-7; 7 nucleotides align to TRBD2. Germline loops: CDR1 SGHRS, CDR2 YFSETQ. The J segment lost 3 bases and the V segment lost 0 bases, leaving 6 bases of the junction unmatched. CDR3 size: 15 residues. CDR3 loop: CASSLVRGVDYEQYF. The DNA for the CDR3 is TGCGCCAGCAGCTTGGTTCGGGGGGTGGACTACGAGCAGTACTTC.

The CDR3 coding sequence is TGTGCCAGCAGTGGGGGCCACAATGAGCAGTTCTTC. It encodes CASSGGHNEQFF. The chain combines TRBV25-1 with TRBJ2-1, with a weak D call TRBD1 (5 bases). The CDR3 runs 12 residues. Between the trimmed V and J ends, which lost 4 bases and 5 bases, there was a span of 6 bases. Germline lookup yields CDR1 MGHDK and CDR2 SYGVNS.

The rearrangement uses TRBV7-2 and TRBJ1-5; possible D gene TRBD1, 6 bases. Per the germline V gene, CDR1 is SGHTA and CDR2 is FQGNSA. The ends were cut back, 1 base at V and 2 bases at J, with 9 bases in the middle. The CDR3 runs to 15 residues. CDR3 nucleotides: TGTGCCAGCAGCTTAGACGGGACACGCAATCAGCCCCAGCATTTT. Translating it yields CASSLDGTRNQPQHF.